The text below deals with one TCR beta chain. This clone showed up just once. The antigen it recognizes is unknown. No base quality values were provided; no much bigger clone lies one nucleotide off. The CDR3 starts with the cysteine, ends with the phenylalanine, and has 15 residues. Only CDR3 DNA is held: 45 bases, read in frame from base 1. V is pared back by 5 bases and J by 6 bases, with 16 bases lying between the germline termini. In the germline V gene (reference sequence), CDR1 corresponds to SEHNR and CDR2 to FQNEAQ. The sample belongs to a study of blood T cell repertoires in COVID-19 (dated by TCRdb to about 2020). Study-level background: Collaborator samples came from the United States, Italy and Spain and covered acute and convalescent phases of COVID-19. The samples were drawn from two sources: the first 160 participants of the ongoing ImmuneRACE study, and 950 to 1,500 subjects contributed by 6 global collaborators. The sample metadata nearly always contained a de-identified subject ID, COVID-19 status, age in years and sex. Where available, HLA class I and class II types were taken from metadata supplied by the sample provider and were not determined by assay-based typing. The material from the prospective study consisted of cDNA or gDNA derived from T cells, B-cell-depleted T cells, or PBMCs. Subjects who had been exposed to COVID-19, were actively infected with it, or had recovered from it provided the deeply sampled blood TCRbeta repertoires that made up the dataset. The repertoires were released in a freely available public database intended as a resource for research on the immune response to SARS-CoV-2. Broad study findings and their caveats: The quantity of clinical and demographic metadata differed by source and by participant and was supplied without curation.

The immunoSEQ Assay, a bias-controlled multiplex PCR, was used to amplify TCRbeta CDR3 regions from genomic DNA. The published analysis was carried out like this. Nucleated cell counts per sample were estimated from amplification of reference gene primers within the assay. To quantify the absolute abundance of each unique TCRbeta CDR3 rearrangement, sequence reads were collapsed and filtered. For each sample, productive Simpson clonality was calculated as the square root of Simpson's diversity index across productive rearrangements. This is the immuneACCESS table as TCRdb keeps it, with only in-frame sequences that have V and J called. A part of the clones is gone; compared with another copy, unresolved V genes explain less than half, and the rest is unexplained. V, J and clone size derive from that table, while D and trimming were established from the DNA sequence. Recorded for this sample are 200,000 to 250,000 clones; about 93% of them occurred a single time. The ten largest make up roughly 0.89% of the sample.

In Seattle, one collaborating source enrolled patients while the infection was active and tracked those patients longitudinally over the course of disease. Each collaborating institution followed its own protocols to collect whole blood in K2EDTA tubes. For TCRbeta analysis, collaborators shipped samples in one of three forms: frozen whole blood, isolated PBMCs, or DNA extracted from either of those sample types. The sequence came from a man aged 30 to 39 with COVID-19, enrolled during active disease. The sequencing sample was made of peripheral blood. The rearrangement combines TRBV7-9 with TRBJ2-2; the D gene identity is not certain. In nucleotides, the sequence is TGTGCCAGCAGCCCCCCTCTGAATACAGCCGGGGAGCTGTTTTTT. Its amino acids are CASSPPLNTAGELFF. Full variable domain (CDR3 extended with the reference TRBV7-9 and TRBJ2-2 proteins): DTGVSQNPRHKITKRGQNVTFRCDPISEHNRLYWYRQTLGQGPEFLTYFQNEAQLEKSRLLSDRFSAERPKGSFSTLEIQRTEQGDSAMYLCASSPPLNTAGELFFGEGSRLTVL.